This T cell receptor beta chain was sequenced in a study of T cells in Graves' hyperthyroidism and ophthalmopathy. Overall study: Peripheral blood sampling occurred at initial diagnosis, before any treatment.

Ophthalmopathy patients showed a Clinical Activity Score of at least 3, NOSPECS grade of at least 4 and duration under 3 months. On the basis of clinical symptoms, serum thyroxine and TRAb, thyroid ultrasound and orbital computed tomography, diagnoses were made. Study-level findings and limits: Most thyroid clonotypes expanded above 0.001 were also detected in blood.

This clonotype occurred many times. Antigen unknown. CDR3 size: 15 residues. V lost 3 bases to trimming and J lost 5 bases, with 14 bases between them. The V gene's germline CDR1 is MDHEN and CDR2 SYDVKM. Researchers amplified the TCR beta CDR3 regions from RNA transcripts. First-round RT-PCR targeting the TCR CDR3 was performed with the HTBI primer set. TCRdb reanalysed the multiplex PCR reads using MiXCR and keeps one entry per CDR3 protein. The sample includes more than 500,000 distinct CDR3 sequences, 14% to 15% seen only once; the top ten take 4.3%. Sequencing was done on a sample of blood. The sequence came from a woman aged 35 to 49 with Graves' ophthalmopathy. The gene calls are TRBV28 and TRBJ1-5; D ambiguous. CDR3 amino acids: CASSFSWRGDQPQHF. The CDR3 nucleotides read TGTGCCAGCAGTTTTAGCTGGCGCGGTGATCAGCCCCAGCATTTT.